The present T cell receptor beta chain was sequenced within a study of cytomegalovirus exposure and HLA in healthy donors. The study, taken as a whole, reports: Reportedly, a later analysis found an Asian-associated ancestry cluster had fewer N-insertions than the roughly 700-donor mean. In terms of immune exposure information, only CMV serostatus was available. Later on, an analysis tied 15,000 to 20,000 TCR beta sequences to HLA alleles at 0.05 false discovery rate. A few V segments could not be told apart, such as TRBV6-2 and TRBV6-3, and were left out.

Details on this clone: What it recognizes is unknown.

V shed 1 base, J shed 5 bases, and the junction held 12 bases outside the gene matches. The germline CDR1 and CDR2 sequences are LNHDA and SQIVND (reference sequence). The CDR3 has 18 amino acids. Amplification used 60 Vbeta primers and 13 Jbeta primers. Clones were read by immunoSEQ multiplex PCR, and TCRdb kept only the in-frame ones, dropping some. The sample yields some 150,000 clones, 70% to 80% seen once. The sequenced sample was PBMCs. The chain carries TRBV19 and TRBJ2-1, with 9 positions matching TRBD2. The TCR comes from a woman in her forties or fifties in good health and CMV-seronegative. This CDR3 reads CASSIGAWGGGANNEQFF. In DNA form, the CDR3 reads TGTGCCAGTAGTATAGGCGCCTGGGGCGGGGGGGCGAACAATGAGCAGTTCTTC.